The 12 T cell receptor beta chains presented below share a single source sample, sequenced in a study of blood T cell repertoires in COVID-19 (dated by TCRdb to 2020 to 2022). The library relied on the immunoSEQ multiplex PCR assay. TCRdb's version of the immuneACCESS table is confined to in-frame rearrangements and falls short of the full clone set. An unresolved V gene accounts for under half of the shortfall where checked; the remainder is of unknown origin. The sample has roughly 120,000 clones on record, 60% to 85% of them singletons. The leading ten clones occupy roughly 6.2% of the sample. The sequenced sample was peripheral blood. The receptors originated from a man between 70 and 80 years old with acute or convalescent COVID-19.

The CDR3 DNA sequence: TGTGCCAGCAGCGTAACGAGGGAGTTCACAGATACGCAGTATTTT. Translation: CASSVTREFTDTQYF. The chain is built from TRBV9 and TRBJ2-3, with a weak D call TRBD2 (5 bases). The germline V and J ends were trimmed by 1 base and 2 bases, with 11 bases remaining between them. The germline V gene has CDR1 SGDLS and CDR2 YYNGEE. CDR3 size: 15 residues.

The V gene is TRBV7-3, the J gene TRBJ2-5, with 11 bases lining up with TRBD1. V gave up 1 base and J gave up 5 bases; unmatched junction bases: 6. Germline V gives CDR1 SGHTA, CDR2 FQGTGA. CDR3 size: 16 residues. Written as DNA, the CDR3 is TGTGCCAGCAGCTTAAACGCCGGGACAGGGGGGGAGACCCAGTACTTC. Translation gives CASSLNAGTGGETQYF.

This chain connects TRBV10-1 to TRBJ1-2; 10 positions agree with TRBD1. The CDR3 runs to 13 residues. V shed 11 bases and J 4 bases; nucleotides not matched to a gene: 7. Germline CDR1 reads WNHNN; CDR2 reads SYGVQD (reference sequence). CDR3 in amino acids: CADRDRGRYGYTF. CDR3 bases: TGCGCCGACCGGGACAGGGGCCGCTATGGCTACACCTTC.

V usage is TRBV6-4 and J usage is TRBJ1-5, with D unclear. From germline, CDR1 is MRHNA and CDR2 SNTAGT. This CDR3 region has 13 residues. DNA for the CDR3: TGTGCGCCGAGGCAGCATAGCAATCAGCCCCAGCATTTT. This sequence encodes CAPRQHSNQPQHF.

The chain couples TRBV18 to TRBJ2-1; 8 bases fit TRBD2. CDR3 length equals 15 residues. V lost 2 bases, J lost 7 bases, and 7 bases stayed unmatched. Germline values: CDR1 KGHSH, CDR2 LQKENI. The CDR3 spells CASSPTGTRANEQFF. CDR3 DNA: TGTGCCAGCTCACCAACAGGGACTAGAGCGAATGAGCAGTTCTTC.

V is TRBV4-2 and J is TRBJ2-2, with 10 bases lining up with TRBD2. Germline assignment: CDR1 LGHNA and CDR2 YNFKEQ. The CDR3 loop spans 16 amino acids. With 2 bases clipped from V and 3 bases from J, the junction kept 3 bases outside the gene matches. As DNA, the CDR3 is TGTGCCAGCAGCCAACCTGGACTAGCGGACACCGGGGAGCTGTTTTTT. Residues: CASSQPGLADTGELFF.

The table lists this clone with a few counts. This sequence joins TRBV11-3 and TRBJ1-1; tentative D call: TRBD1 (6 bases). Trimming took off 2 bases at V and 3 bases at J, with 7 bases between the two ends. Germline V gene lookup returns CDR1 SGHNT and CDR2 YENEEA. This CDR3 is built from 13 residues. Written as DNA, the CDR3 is TGTGCCAGCAGCTTACGACAGGACACTGAAGCTTTCTTT. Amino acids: CASSLRQDTEAFF.

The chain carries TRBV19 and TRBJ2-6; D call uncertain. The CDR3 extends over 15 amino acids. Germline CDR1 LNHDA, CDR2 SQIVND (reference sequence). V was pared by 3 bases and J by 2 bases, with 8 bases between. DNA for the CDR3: TGTGCCAGTAGTATCATTACGGCTGGGGCCAACGTCCTGACTTTC. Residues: CASSIITAGANVLTF.

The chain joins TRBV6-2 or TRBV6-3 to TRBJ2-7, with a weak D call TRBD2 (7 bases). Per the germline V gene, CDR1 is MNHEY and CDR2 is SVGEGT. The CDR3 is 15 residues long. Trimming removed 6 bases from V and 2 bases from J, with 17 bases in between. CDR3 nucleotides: TGTGCCAGCAGCCCGTTACGGGGGGCGACCTACGAGCAGTACTTC. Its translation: CASSPLRGATYEQYF.

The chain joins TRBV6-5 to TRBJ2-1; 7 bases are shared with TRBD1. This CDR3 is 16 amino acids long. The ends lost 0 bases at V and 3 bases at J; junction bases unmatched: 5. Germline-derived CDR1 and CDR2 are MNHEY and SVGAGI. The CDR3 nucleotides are TGTGCCAGCAGTTACTCATCCGACAGGGTCTACAATGAGCAGTTCTTC. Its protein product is CASSYSSDRVYNEQFF.

The CDR3 bases are TGTGCCAGCAGTTACTCGGGACTAGCGGGAGAGCAGTACTTC. Its translation is CASSYSGLAGEQYF. The chain combines TRBV6-5 with TRBJ2-7; TRBD2 agrees at 13 bases. Germline CDR1 MNHEY, CDR2 SVGAGI. V shed 0 bases, J shed 7 bases, and the junction held 0 bases outside the gene matches. CDR3 length equals 14 residues.

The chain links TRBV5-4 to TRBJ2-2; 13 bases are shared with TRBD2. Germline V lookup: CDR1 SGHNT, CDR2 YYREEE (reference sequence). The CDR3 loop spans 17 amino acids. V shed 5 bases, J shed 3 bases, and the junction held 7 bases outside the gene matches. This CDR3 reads CASSSGTSGVYTGELFF. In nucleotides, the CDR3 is TGTGCCAGCAGTTCCGGGACTAGCGGGGTTTACACCGGGGAGCTGTTTTTT.